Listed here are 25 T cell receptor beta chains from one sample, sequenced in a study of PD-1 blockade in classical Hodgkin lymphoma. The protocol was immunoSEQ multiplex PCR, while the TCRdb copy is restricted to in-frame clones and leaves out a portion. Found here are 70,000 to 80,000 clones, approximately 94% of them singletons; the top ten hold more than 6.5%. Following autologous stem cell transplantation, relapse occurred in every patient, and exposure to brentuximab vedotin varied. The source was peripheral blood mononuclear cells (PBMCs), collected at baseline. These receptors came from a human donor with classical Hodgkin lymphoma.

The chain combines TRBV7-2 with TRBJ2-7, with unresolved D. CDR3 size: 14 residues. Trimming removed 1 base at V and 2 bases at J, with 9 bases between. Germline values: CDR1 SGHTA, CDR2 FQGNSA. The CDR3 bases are TGTGCCAGCAGCTTAGAGGCCGGAGCCTACGAGCAGTACTTC. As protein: CASSLEAGAYEQYF.

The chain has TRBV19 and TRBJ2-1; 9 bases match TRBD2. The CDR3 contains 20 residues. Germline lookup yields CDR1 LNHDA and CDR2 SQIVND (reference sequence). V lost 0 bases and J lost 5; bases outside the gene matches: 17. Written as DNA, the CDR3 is TGTGCCAGTAGTATAGACTCGGCAGGGATAGGACTAGCGATCGACAATGAGCAGTTCTTC. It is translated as CASSIDSAGIGLAIDNEQFF.

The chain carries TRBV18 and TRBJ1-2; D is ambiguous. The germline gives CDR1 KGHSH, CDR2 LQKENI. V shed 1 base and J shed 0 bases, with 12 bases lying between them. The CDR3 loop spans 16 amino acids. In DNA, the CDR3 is TGTGCCAGCTCACCACGAGGCCAGGTAGCTAACTATGGCTACACCTTC. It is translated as CASSPRGQVANYGYTF. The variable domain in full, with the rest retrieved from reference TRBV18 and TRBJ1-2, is NAGVMQNPRHLVRRRGQEARLRCSPMKGHSHVYWYRQLPEEGLKFMVYLQKENIIDESGMPKERFSAEFPKEGPSILRIQQVVRGDSAAYFCASSPRGQVANYGYTFGSGTRLTVV.

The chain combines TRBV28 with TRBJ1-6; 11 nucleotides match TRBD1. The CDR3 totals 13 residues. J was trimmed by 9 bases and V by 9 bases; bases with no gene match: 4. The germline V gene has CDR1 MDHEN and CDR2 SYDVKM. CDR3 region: CASGQGAVSPLHF. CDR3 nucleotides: TGTGCCAGTGGACAGGGGGCTGTTTCACCCCTCCACTTT.

DNA of the CDR3: TGTGCCAGCAGGGGACGGCAGCCCCAGCATTTT. Translation: CASRGRQPQHF. This sequence joins TRBV6-1 and TRBJ1-5; D is possibly TRBD1 (5 bases). The V gene lost 6 bases and the J gene lost 7 bases, with 7 bases spanning the gap. The germline V gene has CDR1 MNHNS and CDR2 SASEGT. This CDR3 region has 11 residues.

CDR3 in amino acids: CASNQPGQENEQFF. CDR3 nucleotides: TGTGCCAGCAACCAACCGGGACAGGAAAATGAGCAGTTCTTC. The chain couples TRBV6-6 to TRBJ2-1; 8 bases map to TRBD1. The CDR3 extends over 14 amino acids. Germline CDR1 MNHNY, CDR2 SVGAGI (reference sequence). The V gene end was trimmed by 7 bases and the J gene end by 7 bases; junction bases not matched to a gene: 9.

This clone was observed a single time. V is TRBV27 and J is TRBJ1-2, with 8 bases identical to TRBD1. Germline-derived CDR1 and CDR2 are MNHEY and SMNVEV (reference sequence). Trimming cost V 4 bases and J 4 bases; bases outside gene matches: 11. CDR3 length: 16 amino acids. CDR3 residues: CASSSPTGGQGYGYTF. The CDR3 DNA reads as TGTGCCAGCAGTTCCCCTACAGGGGGGCAAGGCTATGGCTACACCTTC.

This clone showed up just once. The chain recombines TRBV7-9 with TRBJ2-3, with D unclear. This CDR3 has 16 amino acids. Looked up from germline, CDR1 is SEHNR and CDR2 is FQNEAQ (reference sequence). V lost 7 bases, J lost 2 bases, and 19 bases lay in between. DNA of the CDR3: TGTGCCAGCACCGACCCGACTTCCTTACCCACAGATACGCAGTATTTT. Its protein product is CASTDPTSLPTDTQYF. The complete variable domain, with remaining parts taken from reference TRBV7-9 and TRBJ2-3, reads DTGVSQNPRHKITKRGQNVTFRCDPISEHNRLYWYRQTLGQGPEFLTYFQNEAQLEKSRLLSDRFSAERPKGSFSTLEIQRTEQGDSAMYLCASTDPTSLPTDTQYFGPGTRLTVL.

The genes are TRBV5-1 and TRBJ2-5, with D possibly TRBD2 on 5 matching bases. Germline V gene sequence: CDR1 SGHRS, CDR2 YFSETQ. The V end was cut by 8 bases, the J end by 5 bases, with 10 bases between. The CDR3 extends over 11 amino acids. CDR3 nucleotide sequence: TGCGCCAGTTGGGAGCATGAGACCCAGTACTTC. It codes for CASWEHETQYF. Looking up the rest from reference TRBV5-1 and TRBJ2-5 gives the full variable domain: KAGVTQTPRYLIKTRGQQVTLSCSPISGHRSVSWYQQTPGQGLQFLFEYFSETQRNKGNFPGRFSGRQFSNSRSEMNVSTLELGDSALYLCASWEHETQYFGPGTRLLVL.

CDR3 sequence: CASSIGETELYYGYTF. The DNA of the CDR3 is TGTGCCAGTAGTATTGGGGAGACAGAACTTTACTATGGCTACACCTTC. This sequence joins TRBV19 and TRBJ1-2, with D possibly being TRBD1 (5 bases). CDR3 length equals 16 residues. CDR1 is LNHDA and CDR2 is SQIVND in the germline V gene (reference sequence). V was pared by 3 bases and J by 3 bases, with 17 bases between.

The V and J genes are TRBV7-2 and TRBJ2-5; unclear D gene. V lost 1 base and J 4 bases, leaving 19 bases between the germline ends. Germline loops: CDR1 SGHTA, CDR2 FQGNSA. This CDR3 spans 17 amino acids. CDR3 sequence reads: CASSLDTAWGLGETQYF. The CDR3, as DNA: TGTGCCAGCAGCTTAGATACGGCATGGGGTCTGGGAGAGACCCAGTACTTC.

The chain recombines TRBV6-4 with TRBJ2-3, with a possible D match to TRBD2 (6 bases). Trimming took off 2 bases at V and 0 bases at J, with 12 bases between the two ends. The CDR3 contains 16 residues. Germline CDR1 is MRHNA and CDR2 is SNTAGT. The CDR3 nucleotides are TGTGCCAGCAGTGACGGGGCGGGGCCCAGCACAGATACGCAGTATTTT. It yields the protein CASSDGAGPSTDTQYF.

In nucleotides, the CDR3 is TGTGCCAGCAGCGTAGGTGAACGACCTAACTATGGCTACACCTTC. Encoded protein: CASSVGERPNYGYTF. The gene calls are TRBV9 and TRBJ1-2, with no clear D. This CDR3 spans 15 amino acids. With 0 bases removed from V and 0 bases from J, the gap between germline ends came to 9 bases. The germline gives CDR1 SGDLS, CDR2 YYNGEE.

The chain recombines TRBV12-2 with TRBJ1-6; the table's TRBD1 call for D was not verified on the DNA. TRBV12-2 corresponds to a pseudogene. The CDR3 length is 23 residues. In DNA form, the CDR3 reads TGTGCAAGTCGCTTACCACTAGACCGACAGGTCCATGACTCCCTCTCCTATAATTCACCCCTCCACTTT. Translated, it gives CASRLPLDRQVHDSLSYNSPLHF.

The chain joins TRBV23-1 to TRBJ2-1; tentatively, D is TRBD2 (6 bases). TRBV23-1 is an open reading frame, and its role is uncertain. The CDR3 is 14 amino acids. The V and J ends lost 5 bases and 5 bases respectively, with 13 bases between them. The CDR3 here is CASSTPGANNEQFF. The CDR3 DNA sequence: TGCGCCAGCAGTACACCGGGAGCCAACAATGAGCAGTTCTTC.

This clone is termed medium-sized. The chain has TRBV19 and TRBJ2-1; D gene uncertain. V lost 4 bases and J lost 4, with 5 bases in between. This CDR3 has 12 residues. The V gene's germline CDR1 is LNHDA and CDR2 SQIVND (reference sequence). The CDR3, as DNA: TGTGCCAGTAGTAACGGTTACAATGAGCAGTTCTTC. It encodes CASSNGYNEQFF.

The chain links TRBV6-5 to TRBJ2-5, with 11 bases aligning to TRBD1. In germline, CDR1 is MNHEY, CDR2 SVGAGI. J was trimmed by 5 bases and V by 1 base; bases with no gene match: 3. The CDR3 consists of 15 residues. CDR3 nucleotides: TGTGCCAGCAGTTACTGGACAGGGGGCATCGAGACCCAGTACTTC. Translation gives CASSYWTGGIETQYF.

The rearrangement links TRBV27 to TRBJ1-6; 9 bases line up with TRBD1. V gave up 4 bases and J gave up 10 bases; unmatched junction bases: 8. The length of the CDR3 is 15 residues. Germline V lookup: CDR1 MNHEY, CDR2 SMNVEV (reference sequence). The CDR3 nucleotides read TGTGCCAGCAGTTCACCACAGGGGGCGAAATCACCCCTCCACTTT. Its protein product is CASSSPQGAKSPLHF.

The CDR3 bases are TGCGCCAGCAGCCAAGATTTGTGGGGCACTGAAGCTTTCTTT. Translating it yields CASSQDLWGTEAFF. The V gene is TRBV4-3, the J gene TRBJ1-1; the D is unclear. The CDR3 extends over 14 amino acids. Germline-derived CDR1 and CDR2 are LGHNA and YSLEER. Trimming left V 0 bases short and J 4 bases short, with 9 bases between.

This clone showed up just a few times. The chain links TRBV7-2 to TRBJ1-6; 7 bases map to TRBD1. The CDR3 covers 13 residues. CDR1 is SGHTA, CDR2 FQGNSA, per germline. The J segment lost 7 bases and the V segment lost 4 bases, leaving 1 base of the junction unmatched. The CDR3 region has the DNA TGTGCCAGCAGCTCGACAGGGAATTCACCCCTCCACTTT. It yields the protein CASSSTGNSPLHF.

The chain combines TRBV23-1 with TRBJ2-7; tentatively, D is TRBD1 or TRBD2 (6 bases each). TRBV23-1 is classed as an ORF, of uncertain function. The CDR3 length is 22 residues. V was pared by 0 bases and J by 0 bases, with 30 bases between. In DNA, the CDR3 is TGCGCCAGCAGTCAATCTTACATAGATGGGGCAAGGGGGGATCCTTCCTCCTACGAGCAGTACTTC. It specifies CASSQSYIDGARGDPSSYEQYF.

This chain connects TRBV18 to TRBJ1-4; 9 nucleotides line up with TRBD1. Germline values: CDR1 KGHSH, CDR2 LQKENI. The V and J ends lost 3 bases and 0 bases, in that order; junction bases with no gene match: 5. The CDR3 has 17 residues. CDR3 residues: CASSPRDREATNEKLFF. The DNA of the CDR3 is TGTGCCAGCTCACCTAGGGACAGGGAGGCAACTAATGAAAAACTGTTTTTT.

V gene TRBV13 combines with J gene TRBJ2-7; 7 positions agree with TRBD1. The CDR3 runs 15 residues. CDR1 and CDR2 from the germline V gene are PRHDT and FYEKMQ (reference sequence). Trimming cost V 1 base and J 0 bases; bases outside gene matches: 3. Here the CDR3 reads CASSLEDRSSYEQYF. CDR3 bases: TGTGCCAGCAGCTTAGAGGACAGGAGCTCCTACGAGCAGTACTTC.

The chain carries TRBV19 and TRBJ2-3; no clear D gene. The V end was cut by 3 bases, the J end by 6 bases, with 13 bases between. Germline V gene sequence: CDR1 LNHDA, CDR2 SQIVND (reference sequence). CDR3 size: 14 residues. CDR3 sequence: CASSIASGADTQYF. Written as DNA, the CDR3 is TGTGCCAGTAGTATTGCTTCGGGCGCCGATACGCAGTATTTT.

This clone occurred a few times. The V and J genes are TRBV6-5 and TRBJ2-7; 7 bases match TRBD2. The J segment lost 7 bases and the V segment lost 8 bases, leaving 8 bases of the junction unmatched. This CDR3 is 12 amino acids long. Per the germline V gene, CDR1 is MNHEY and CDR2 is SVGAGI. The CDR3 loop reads CASGAGVGEQYF. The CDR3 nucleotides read TGTGCCAGCGGGGCGGGGGTAGGGGAGCAGTACTTC.